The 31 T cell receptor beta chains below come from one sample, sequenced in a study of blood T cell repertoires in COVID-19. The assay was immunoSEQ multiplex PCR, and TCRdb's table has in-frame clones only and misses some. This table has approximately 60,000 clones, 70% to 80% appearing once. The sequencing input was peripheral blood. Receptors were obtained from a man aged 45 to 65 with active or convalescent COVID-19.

CDR3 DNA sequence: TGTGCCAGCAGCCGGGACAACAATCAGCCCCAGCATTTT. Its translation is CASSRDNNQPQHF. The chain couples TRBV11-2 to TRBJ1-5, with a possible D match to TRBD1 (6 bases). The V gene's germline CDR1 is SGHAT and CDR2 FQNNGV. This CDR3 spans 13 amino acids. With 5 bases removed from V and 3 bases from J, the gap between germline ends came to 8 bases.

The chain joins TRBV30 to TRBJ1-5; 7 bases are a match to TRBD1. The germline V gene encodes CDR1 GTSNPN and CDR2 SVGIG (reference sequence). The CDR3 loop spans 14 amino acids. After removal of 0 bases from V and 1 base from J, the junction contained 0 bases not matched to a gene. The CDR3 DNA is TGTGCCTGGAGTGTGGACAGGAGCAATCAGCCCCAGCATTTT. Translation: CAWSVDRSNQPQHF.

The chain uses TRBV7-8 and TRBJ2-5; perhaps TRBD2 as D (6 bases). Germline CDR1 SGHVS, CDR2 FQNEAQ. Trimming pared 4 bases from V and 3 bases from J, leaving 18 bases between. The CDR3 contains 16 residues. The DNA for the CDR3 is TGTGCCAGCAGCTATCTAACGGGAGCCACCGAAGAGACCCAGTACTTC. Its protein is CASSYLTGATEETQYF.

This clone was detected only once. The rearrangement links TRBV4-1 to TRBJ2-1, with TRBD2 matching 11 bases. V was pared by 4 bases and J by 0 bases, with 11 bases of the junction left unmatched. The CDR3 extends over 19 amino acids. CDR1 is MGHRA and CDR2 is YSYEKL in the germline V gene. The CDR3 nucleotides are TGCGCCAGCAGCCCCAGGGGTCCTAGCGGGGGGCCCTCCTACAATGAGCAGTTCTTC. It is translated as CASSPRGPSGGPSYNEQFF.

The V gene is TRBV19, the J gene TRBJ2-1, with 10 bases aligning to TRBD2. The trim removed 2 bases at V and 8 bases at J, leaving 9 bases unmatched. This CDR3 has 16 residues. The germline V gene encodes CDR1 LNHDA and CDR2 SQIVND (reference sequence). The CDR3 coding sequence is TGTGCCAGTAGTATAAAGGGGACTAGCGAGGACCATGAGCAGTTCTTC. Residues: CASSIKGTSEDHEQFF.

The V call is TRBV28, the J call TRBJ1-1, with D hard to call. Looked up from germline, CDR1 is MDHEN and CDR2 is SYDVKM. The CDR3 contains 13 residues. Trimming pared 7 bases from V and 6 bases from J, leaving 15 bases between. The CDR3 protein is CASISGSGPEAFF. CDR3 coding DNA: TGTGCCAGCATATCAGGTAGTGGGCCTGAAGCTTTCTTT.

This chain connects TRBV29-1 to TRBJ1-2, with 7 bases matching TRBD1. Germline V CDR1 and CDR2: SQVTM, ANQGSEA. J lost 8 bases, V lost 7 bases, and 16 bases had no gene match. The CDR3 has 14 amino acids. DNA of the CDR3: TGCAGCGCTCTTCGGGACAGTGGGGCCCCCGGCTACACCTTC. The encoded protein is CSALRDSGAPGYTF.

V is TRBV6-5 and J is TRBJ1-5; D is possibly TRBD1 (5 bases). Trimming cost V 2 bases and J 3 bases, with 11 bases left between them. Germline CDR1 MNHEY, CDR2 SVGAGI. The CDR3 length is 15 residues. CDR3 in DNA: TGTGCCAGCAGTTACCCTCAGGGATTCAATCAGCCCCAGCATTTT. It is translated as CASSYPQGFNQPQHF.

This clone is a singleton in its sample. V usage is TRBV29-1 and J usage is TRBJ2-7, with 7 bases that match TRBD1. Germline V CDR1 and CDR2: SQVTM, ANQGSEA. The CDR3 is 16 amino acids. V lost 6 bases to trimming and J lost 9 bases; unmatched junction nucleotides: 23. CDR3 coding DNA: TGCAGCGTGTGGGGGACAGAGAGGCCCGAGTTGAGTGGGCAGTACTTC. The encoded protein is CSVWGTERPELSGQYF.

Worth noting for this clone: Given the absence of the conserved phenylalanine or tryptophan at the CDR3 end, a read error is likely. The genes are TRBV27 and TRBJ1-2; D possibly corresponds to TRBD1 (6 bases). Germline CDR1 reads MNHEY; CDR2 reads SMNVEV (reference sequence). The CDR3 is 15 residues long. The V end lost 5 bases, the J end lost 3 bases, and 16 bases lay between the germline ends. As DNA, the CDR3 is TGTGCCAGCAGTCCAGCCGGGAAGGGGGACTATGGCTACACCCTC. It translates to CASSPAGKGDYGYTL.

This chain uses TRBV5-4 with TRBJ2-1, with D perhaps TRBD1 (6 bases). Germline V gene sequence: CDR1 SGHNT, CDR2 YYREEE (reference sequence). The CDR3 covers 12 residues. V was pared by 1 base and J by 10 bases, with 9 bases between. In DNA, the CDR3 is TGTGCCAGCAGCTTGAGGGGGTTCGAGCAGTTCTTC. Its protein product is CASSLRGFEQFF.

The CDR3 DNA sequence: TGTGCCAGCAGCTCCGGACAGTACGAGCAGTACTTC. This codes for CASSSGQYEQYF. The chain is built from TRBV7-8 and TRBJ2-7; TRBD1 might be the D (6 bases). Germline V gene lookup returns CDR1 SGHVS and CDR2 FQNEAQ. This CDR3 has 12 residues. Trimming cost V 4 bases and J 4 bases, with 8 bases left between them.

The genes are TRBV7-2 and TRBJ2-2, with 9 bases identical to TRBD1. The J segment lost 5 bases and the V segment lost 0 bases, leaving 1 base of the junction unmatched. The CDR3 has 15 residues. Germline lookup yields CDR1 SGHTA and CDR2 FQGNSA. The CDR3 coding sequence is TGTGCCAGCAGCTTAGCGGGGACAGGGACCGGGGAGCTGTTTTTT. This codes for CASSLAGTGTGELFF.

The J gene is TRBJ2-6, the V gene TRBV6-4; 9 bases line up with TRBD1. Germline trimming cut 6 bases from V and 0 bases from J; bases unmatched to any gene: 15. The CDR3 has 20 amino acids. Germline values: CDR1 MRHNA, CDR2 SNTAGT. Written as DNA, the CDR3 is TGTGCCAGCAGCGCCAGGCCCCTTGGGACAGGGAACTCTGGGGCCAACGTCCTGACTTTC. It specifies CASSARPLGTGNSGANVLTF.

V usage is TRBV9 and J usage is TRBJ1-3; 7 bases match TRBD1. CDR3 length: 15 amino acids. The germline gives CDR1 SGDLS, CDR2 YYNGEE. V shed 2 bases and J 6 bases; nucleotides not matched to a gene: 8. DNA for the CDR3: TGTGCCAGCAGCGTCGCAGGGGGATTTCTAAACACCATATATTTT. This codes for CASSVAGGFLNTIYF. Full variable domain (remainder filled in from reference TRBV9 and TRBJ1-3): DSGVTQTPKHLITATGQRVTLRCSPRSGDLSVYWYQQSLDQGLQFLIQYYNGEERAKGNILERFSAQQFPDLHSELNLSSLELGDSALYFCASSVAGGFLNTIYFGEGSWLTVV.

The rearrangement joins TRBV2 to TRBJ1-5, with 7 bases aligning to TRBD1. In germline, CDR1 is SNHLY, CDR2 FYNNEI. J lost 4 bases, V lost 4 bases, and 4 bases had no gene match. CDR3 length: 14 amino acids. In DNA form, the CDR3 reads TGTGCCAGCAGTGGGGACAGCCAAAATCAGCCCCAGCATTTT. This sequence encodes CASSGDSQNQPQHF.

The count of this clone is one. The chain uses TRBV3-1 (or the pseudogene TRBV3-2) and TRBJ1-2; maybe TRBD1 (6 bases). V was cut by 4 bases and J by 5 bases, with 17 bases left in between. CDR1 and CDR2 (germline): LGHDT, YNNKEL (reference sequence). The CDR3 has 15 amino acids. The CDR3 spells CASSPTGTLLYGYTF. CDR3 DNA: TGTGCCAGCAGCCCCACCGGGACACTTTTATATGGCTACACCTTC.

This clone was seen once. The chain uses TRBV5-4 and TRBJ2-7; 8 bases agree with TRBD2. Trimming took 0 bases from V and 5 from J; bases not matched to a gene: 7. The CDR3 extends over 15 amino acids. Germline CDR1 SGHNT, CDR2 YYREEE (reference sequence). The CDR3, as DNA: TGTGCCAGCAGCTTGGTAGGACTAGCCCACAACGAGCAGTACTTC. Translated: CASSLVGLAHNEQYF.

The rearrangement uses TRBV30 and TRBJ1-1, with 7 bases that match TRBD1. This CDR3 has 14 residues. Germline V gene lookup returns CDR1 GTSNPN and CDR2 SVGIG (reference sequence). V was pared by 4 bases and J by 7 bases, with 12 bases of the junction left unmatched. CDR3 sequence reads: CAWNPNLGTVEAFF. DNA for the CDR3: TGTGCCTGGAACCCAAACCTTGGGACAGTTGAAGCTTTCTTT.

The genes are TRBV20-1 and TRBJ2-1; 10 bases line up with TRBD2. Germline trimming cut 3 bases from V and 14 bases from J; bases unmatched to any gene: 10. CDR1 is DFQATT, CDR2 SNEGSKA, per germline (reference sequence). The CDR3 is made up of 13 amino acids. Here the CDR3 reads CSASRAGGQYKFF. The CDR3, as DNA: TGCAGTGCTAGTCGAGCGGGGGGGCAGTACAAGTTCTTC.

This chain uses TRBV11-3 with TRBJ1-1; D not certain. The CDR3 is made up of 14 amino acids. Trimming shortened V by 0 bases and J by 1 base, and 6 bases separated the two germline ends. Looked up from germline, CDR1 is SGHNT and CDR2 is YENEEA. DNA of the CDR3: TGTGCCAGCAGCTTAGATCACGGGAACACTGAAGCTTTCTTT. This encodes CASSLDHGNTEAFF.

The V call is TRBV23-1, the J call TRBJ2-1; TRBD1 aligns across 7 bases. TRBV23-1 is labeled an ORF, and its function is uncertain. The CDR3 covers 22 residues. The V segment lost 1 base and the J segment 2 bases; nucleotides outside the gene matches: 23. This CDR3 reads CASSQFNQDRLLNMKAYNEQFF. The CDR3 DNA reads TGCGCCAGCAGTCAATTTAACCAGGACAGGTTGCTTAATATGAAAGCCTACAATGAGCAGTTCTTC.

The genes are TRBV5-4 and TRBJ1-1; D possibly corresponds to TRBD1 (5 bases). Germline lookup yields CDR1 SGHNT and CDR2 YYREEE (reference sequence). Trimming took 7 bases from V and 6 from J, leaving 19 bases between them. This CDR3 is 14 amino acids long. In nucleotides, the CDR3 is TGTGCCAGCTCGGGCGGAGGGGCGATGGCTGAAGCTTTCTTT. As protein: CASSGGGAMAEAFF. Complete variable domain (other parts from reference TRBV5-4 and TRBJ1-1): ETGVTQSPTHLIKTRGQQVTLRCSSQSGHNTVSWYQQALGQGPQFIFQYYREEENGRGNFPPRFSGLQFPNYSSELNVNALELDDSALYLCASSGGGAMAEAFFGQGTRLTVV.

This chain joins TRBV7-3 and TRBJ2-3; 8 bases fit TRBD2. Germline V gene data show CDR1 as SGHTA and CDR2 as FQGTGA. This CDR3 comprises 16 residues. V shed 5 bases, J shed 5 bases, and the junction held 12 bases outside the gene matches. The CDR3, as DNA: TGTGCCAGCAGCCCCGCTATCGGGGGGGCTCTAGATACGCAGTATTTT. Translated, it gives CASSPAIGGALDTQYF. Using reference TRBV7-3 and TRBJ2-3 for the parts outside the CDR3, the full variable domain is GAGVSQTPSNKVTEKGKYVELRCDPISGHTALYWYRQSLGQGPEFLIYFQGTGAADDSGLPNDRFFAVRPEGSVSTLKIQRTERGDSAVYLCASSPAIGGALDTQYFGPGTRLTVL.

The CDR3 DNA is TGTGCCAGCACAACTTCTGGGGCCAACGTCCTGACTTTC. Translation: CASTTSGANVLTF. This chain connects TRBV2 to TRBJ2-6; D unresolved. The V end was cut by 7 bases, the J end by 1 base, with 5 bases between. CDR3 length: 13 amino acids. The V gene's germline CDR1 is SNHLY and CDR2 FYNNEI.

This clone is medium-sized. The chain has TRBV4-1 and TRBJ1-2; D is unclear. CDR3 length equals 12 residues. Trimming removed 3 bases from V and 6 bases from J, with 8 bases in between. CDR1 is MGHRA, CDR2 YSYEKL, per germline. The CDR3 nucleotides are TGCGCCAGCAGCCAGCAGACTGATGGCTACACCTTC. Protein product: CASSQQTDGYTF.

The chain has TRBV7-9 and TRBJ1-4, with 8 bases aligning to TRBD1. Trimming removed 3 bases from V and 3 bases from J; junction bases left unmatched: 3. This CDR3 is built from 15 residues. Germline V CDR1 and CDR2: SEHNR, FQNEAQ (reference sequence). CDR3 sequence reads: CASSFDRGANEKLFF. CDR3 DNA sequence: TGTGCCAGCAGCTTCGACAGGGGTGCTAATGAAAAACTGTTTTTT.

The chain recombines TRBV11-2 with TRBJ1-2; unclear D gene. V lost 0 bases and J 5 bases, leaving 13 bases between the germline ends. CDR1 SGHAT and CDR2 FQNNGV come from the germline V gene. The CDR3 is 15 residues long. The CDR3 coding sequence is TGTGCCAGCAGCTTAGACAGGCCAATAATATATGGCTACACCTTC. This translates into CASSLDRPIIYGYTF.

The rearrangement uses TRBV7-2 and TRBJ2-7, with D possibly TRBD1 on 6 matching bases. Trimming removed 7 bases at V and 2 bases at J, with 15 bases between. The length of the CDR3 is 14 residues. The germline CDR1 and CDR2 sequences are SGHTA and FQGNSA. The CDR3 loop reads CASTRAGATYEQYF. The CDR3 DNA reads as TGTGCCAGCACAAGAGCAGGGGCGACCTACGAGCAGTACTTC.

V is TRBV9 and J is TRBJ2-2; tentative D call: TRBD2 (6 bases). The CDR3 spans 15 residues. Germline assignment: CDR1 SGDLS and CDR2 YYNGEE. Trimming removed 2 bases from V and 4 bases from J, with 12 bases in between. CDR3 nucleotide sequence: TGTGCCAGCAGCGTGGACGGACTACCCACCGGGGAGCTGTTTTTT. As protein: CASSVDGLPTGELFF.

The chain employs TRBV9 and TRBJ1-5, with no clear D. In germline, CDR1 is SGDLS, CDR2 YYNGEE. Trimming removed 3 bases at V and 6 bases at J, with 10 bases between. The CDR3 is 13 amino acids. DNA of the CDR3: TGTGCCAGCAGCGAGCAAGATTCTCAGCCCCAGCATTTT. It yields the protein CASSEQDSQPQHF.